The T cell receptor (beta chain) under discussion was sequenced for a study of cytomegalovirus exposure and HLA in healthy donors. The V gene lost 4 bases and the J gene lost 8 bases, with 18 bases spanning the gap. The length of the CDR3 is 15 residues. Germline lookup yields CDR1 SGHVS and CDR2 FQNEAQ. The PCR employed 60 Vbeta primers together with 13 Jbeta primers. The method was immunoSEQ multiplex PCR; TCRdb's version includes in-frame clones alone and lacks a portion of them. The repertoire consists of 100,000 or so clones, with 76% occurring once and the leading ten covering 8.2%. The specimen was PBMCs. The V call is TRBV7-8, the J call TRBJ2-1; D is perhaps TRBD2 (6 bases). The sequence was collected from a man between 40 and 49 years old in good health and CMV-seropositive. This CDR3 reads CASSSRDSLVDEQFF. In DNA form, the CDR3 reads TGTGCCAGCAGCTCCCGGGACTCTTTAGTCGATGAGCAGTTCTTC.